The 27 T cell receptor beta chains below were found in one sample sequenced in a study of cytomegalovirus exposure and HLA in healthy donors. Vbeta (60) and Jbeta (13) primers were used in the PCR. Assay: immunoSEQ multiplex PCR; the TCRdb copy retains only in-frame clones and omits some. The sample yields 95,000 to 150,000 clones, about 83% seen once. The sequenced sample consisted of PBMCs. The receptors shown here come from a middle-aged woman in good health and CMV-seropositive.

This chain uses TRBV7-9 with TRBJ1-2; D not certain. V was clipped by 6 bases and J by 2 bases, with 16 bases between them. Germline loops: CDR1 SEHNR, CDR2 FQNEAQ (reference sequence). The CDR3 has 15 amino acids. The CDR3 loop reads CASSSDTLKNYGYTF. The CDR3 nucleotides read TGTGCCAGCAGTTCCGACACATTGAAAAACTATGGCTACACCTTC.

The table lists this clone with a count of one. The CDR3 DNA follows: TGTGCCAGCAGTGTCCACAGGGGAAAAGGCTATGGCTACACCTTC. Encoded protein: CASSVHRGKGYGYTF. The chain combines TRBV25-1 with TRBJ1-2; TRBD1 agrees at 7 bases. The V segment lost 4 bases and the J segment 4 bases; nucleotides outside the gene matches: 9. The CDR3 is 15 residues long. Germline CDR1 is MGHDK and CDR2 is SYGVNS.

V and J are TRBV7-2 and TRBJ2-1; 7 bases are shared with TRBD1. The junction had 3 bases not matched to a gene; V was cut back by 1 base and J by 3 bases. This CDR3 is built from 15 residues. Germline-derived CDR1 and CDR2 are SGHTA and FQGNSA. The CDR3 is CASSLDGTDYNEQFF. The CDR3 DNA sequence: TGTGCCAGCAGCTTAGATGGGACAGACTACAATGAGCAGTTCTTC.

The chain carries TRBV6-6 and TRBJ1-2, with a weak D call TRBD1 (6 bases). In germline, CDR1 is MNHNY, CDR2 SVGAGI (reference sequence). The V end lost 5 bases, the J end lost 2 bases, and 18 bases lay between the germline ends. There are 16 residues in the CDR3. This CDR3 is CASSAPGLDRNYGYTF. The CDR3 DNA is TGTGCCAGCAGTGCACCGGGATTGGACAGAAACTATGGCTACACCTTC.

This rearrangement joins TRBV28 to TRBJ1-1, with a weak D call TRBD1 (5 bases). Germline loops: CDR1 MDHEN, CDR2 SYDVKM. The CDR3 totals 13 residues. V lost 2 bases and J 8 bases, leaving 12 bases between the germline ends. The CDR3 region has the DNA TGTGCCAGCAGTTTACTACAGGACGAGGAAGCTTTCTTT. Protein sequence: CASSLLQDEEAFF.

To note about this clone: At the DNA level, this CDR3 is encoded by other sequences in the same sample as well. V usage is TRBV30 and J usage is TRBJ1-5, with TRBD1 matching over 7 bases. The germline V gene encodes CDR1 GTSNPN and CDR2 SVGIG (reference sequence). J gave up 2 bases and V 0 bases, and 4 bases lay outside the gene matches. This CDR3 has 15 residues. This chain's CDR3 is CAWSVGGQGNQPQHF. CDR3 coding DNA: TGTGCCTGGAGTGTAGGCGGACAGGGCAATCAGCCCCAGCATTTT.

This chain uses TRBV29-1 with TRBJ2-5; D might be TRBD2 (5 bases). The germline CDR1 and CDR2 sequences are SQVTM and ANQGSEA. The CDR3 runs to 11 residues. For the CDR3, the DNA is TGCAGTTCGGGGTGGTCGGAGACCCAGTACTTC. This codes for CSSGWSETQYF. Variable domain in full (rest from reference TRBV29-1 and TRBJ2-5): SAVISQKPSRDICQRGTSLTIQCQVDSQVTMMFWYRQQPGQSLTLIATANQGSEATYESGFVIDKFPISRPNLTFSTLTVSNMSPEDSSIYLCSSGWSETQYFGPGTRLLVL.

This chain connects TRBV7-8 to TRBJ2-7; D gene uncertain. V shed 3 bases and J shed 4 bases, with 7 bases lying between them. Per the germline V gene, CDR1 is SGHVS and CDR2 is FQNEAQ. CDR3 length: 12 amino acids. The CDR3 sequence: CASSFYAYEQYF. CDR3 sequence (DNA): TGTGCCAGCAGCTTCTATGCGTACGAGCAGTACTTC.

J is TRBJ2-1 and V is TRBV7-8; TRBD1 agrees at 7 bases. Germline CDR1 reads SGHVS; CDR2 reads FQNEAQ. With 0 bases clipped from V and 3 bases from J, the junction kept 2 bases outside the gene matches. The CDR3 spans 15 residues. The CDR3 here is CASSLAQGIYNEQFF. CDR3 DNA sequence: TGTGCCAGCAGCTTAGCACAGGGGATCTACAATGAGCAGTTCTTC.

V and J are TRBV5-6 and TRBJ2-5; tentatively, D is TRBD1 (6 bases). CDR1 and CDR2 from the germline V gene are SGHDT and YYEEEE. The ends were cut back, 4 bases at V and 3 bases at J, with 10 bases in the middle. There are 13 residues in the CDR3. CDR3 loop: CASSGGQKETQYF. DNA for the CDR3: TGTGCCAGCAGCGGTGGACAGAAAGAGACCCAGTACTTC.

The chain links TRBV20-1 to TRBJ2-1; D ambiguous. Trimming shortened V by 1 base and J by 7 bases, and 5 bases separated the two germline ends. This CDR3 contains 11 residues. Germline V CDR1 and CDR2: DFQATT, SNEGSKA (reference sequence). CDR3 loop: CSARVLNEQFF. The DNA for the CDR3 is TGCAGTGCTAGAGTCCTGAATGAGCAGTTCTTC.

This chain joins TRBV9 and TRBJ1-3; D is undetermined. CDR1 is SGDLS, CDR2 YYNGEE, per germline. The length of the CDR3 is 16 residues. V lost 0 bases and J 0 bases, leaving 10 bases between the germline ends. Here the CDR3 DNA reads TGTGCCAGCAGCGTAGAAATAGGGAGCTCTGGAAACACCATATATTTT. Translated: CASSVEIGSSGNTIYF.

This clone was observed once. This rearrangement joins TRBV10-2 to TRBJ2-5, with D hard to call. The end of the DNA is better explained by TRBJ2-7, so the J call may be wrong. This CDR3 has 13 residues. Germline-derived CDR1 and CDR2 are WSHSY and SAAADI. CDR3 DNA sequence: TGCGCCAGCAGTGAGTCGACCCGAGGCGAGCAGTACTTC. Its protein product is CASSESTRGEQYF.

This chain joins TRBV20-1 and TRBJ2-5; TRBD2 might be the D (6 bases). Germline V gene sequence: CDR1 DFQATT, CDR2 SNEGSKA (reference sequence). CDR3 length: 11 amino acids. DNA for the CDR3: TGCACCGGGACTGATCAAGAGACCCAGTACTTC. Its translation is CTGTDQETQYF.

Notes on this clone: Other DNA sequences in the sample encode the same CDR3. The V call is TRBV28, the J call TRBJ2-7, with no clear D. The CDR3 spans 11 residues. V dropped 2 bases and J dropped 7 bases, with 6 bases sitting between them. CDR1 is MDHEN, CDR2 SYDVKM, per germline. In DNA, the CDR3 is TGTGCCAGCAGTTTACGGTTAGAGCAGTACTTC. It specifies CASSLRLEQYF.

The CDR3 spells CASSSSLTDRGQPQHF. CDR3 in DNA: TGTGCCAGCAGCTCCAGCTTGACAGATAGGGGTCAGCCCCAGCATTTT. The chain recombines TRBV7-3 with TRBJ1-5; D possibly corresponds to TRBD1 (5 bases). Germline CDR1 reads SGHTA; CDR2 reads FQGTGA. The CDR3 contains 16 residues. Trimming removed 4 bases from V and 6 bases from J, with 19 bases in between.

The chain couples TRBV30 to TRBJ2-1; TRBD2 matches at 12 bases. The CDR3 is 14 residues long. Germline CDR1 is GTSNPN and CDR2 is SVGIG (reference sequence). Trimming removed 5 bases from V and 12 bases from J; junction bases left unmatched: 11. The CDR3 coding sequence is TGTGCCTGGGGGGGACTAGCGGGCGTTGCCGGGCAGTTCTTC. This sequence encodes CAWGGLAGVAGQFF.

Here the CDR3 DNA reads TGTGCCAGCAGCTTATCAGGGTCTGGAAACACCATATATTTT. Encoded protein: CASSLSGSGNTIYF. The chain recombines TRBV7-6 with TRBJ1-3; TRBD1 might be the D (5 bases). CDR3 length equals 14 residues. Germline CDR1 SGHVS, CDR2 FNYEAQ. V lost 2 bases and J lost 1, with 6 bases in between.

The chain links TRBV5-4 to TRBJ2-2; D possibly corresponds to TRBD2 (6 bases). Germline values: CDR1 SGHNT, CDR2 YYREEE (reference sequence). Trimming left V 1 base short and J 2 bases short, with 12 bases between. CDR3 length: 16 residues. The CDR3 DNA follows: TGTGCCAGCAGCTTGTTCAAGGGGACTAACACCGGGGAGCTGTTTTTT. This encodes CASSLFKGTNTGELFF.

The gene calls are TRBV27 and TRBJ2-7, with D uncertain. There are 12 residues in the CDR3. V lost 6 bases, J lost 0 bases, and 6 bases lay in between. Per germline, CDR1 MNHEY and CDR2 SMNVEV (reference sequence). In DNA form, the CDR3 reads TGTGCCAGCAGAGAGAGCTCCTACGAGCAGTACTTC. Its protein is CASRESSYEQYF.

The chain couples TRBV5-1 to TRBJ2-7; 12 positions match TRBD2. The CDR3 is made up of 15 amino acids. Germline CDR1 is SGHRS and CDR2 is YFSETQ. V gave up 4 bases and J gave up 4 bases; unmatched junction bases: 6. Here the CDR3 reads CASSPGLAGIYEQYF. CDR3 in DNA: TGCGCCAGCAGCCCGGGACTAGCGGGTATATACGAGCAGTACTTC.

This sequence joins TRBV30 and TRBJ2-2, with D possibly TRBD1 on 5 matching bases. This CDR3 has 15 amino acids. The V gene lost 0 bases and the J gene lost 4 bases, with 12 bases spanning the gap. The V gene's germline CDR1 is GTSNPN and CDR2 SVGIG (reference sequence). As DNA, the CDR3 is TGTGCCTGGAGTGTACGACAGCGAAGCACCGGGGAGCTGTTTTTT. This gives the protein CAWSVRQRSTGELFF.

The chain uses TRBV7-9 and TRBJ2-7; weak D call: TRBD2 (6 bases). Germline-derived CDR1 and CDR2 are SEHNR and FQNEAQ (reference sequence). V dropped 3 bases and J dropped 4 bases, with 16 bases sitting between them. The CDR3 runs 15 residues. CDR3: CASSLLGEVGYEQYF. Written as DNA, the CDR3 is TGTGCCAGCAGCTTGTTGGGGGAGGTTGGGTACGAGCAGTACTTC.

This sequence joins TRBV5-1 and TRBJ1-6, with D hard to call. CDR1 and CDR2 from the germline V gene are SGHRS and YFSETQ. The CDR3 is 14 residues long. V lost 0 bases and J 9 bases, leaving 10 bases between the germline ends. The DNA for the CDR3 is TGCGCCAGCAGCTTGGGGCTGGTTGTTTCACCCCTCCACTTT. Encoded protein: CASSLGLVVSPLHF.

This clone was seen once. CDR3: CASSDSRTSGSGEQFF. As DNA, the CDR3 is TGTGCCAGCAGTGATTCCCGGACTAGCGGGAGTGGTGAGCAGTTCTTC. The V call is TRBV2, the J call TRBJ2-1, with TRBD2 matching 13 bases. Per the germline V gene, CDR1 is SNHLY and CDR2 is FYNNEI. The CDR3 has 16 residues. V trimming: 3 bases; J trimming: 9 bases; junction bases outside the gene matches: 8.

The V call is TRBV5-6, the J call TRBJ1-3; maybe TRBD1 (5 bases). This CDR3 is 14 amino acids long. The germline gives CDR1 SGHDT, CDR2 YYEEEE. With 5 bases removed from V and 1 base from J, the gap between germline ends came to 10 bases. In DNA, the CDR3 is TGTGCCAGCAGGGCTCAGGGATCTGGAAACACCATATATTTT. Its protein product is CASRAQGSGNTIYF.

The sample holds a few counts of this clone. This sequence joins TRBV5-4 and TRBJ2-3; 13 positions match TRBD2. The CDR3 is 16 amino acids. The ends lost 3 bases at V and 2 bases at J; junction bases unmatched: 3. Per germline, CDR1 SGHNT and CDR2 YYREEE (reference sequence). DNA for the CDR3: TGTGCCAGCAGCTCTGGGACTAGCGGGAACACAGATACGCAGTATTTT. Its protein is CASSSGTSGNTDTQYF.